The 28 T cell receptor beta chains in this list originate from one sample, sequenced in a study of shared clonotypes between healthy human individuals. The method was immunoSEQ multiplex PCR; TCRdb's version includes in-frame clones alone and lacks a portion of them. The sample includes over a million clones, around 82% of them seen just once. The sequencing sample was made of memory CD4+ T cells from PBMCs. Subset reported: CD45RA-negative fraction. All receptors derive from a man aged 18 to 29 in good health. Some clones in this sample may be carry-over from other donors' samples.

This clone was recorded at least ten times. J is TRBJ1-3 and V is TRBV18, with a possible D match to TRBD1 (5 bases). The CDR3 is 12 amino acids. Germline lookup yields CDR1 KGHSH and CDR2 LQKENI. V was cut by 3 bases and J by 8 bases, with 8 bases left in between. This CDR3 is CASSPAGDTIYF. CDR3 in DNA: TGTGCCAGCTCACCCGCGGGGGACACCATATATTTT.

V and J are TRBV7-3 and TRBJ2-2; no firm D call. Between the trimmed V and J ends, which lost 2 bases and 2 bases, there was a span of 6 bases. CDR1 SGHTA and CDR2 FQGTGA come from the germline V gene. This CDR3 is 14 amino acids long. CDR3 in amino acids: CASSLWSNTGELFF. CDR3 coding DNA: TGTGCCAGCAGCTTATGGTCCAACACCGGGGAGCTGTTTTTT.

The rearrangement uses TRBV6-1 and TRBJ2-5, with a possible D match to TRBD1 (6 bases). The V end lost 1 base, the J end lost 6 bases, and 9 bases lay between the germline ends. The CDR3 runs 13 residues. Germline CDR1 reads MNHNS; CDR2 reads SASEGT. The CDR3: CASSEGTAKTQYF. In nucleotides, the CDR3 is TGTGCCAGCAGTGAAGGGACAGCGAAGACCCAGTACTTC.

This clone was detected once. The chain uses TRBV27 and TRBJ2-7, with 9 bases aligning to TRBD2. The CDR3 totals 15 residues. Trimming removed 4 bases from V and 3 bases from J; junction bases left unmatched: 7. Looked up from germline, CDR1 is MNHEY and CDR2 is SMNVEV (reference sequence). CDR3 region: CASSWRLADFYEQYF. The CDR3 DNA sequence: TGTGCCAGCAGTTGGCGACTAGCGGACTTCTACGAGCAGTACTTC.

The chain recombines TRBV5-8 with TRBJ1-5; TRBD1 agrees at 9 bases. The germline gives CDR1 SGHTS, CDR2 YDEGEE. This CDR3 is built from 18 residues. Trimming removed 3 bases from V and 7 bases from J; junction bases left unmatched: 17. CDR3: CASSWGPGQGRGSQPQHF. The CDR3 DNA follows: TGTGCCAGCAGCTGGGGTCCGGGACAGGGAAGAGGGAGCCAGCCCCAGCATTTT.

The V and J genes are TRBV28 and TRBJ1-3; D gene unclear. The germline gives CDR1 MDHEN, CDR2 SYDVKM. With 6 bases removed from V and 0 bases from J, the gap between germline ends came to 12 bases. CDR3 length: 15 amino acids. DNA of the CDR3: TGTGCCAGCAGCGAACAGCTAATCTCTGGAAACACCATATATTTT. This translates into CASSEQLISGNTIYF.

The rearrangement joins TRBV29-1 to TRBJ2-6; D is perhaps TRBD1 (5 bases). CDR1 is SQVTM, CDR2 ANQGSEA, per germline. V shed 7 bases and J shed 0 bases, with 10 bases lying between them. This CDR3 contains 14 residues. The DNA of the CDR3 is TGCAGCGCCTACGACAGCTCTGGGGCCAACGTCCTGACTTTC. This codes for CSAYDSSGANVLTF.

This chain joins TRBV9 and TRBJ2-2; 9 bases are a match to TRBD2. After removal of 3 bases from V and 7 bases from J, the junction contained 10 bases not matched to a gene. CDR1 is SGDLS and CDR2 is YYNGEE in the germline V gene. This CDR3 is built from 16 residues. The CDR3 protein is CASSALSGRGVGELFF. In DNA form, the CDR3 reads TGTGCCAGCAGCGCGCTTAGCGGGAGAGGAGTCGGGGAGCTGTTTTTT. The variable domain in full, completed from reference TRBV9 and TRBJ2-2, reads DSGVTQTPKHLITATGQRVTLRCSPRSGDLSVYWYQQSLDQGLQFLIQYYNGEERAKGNILERFSAQQFPDLHSELNLSSLELGDSALYFCASSALSGRGVGELFFGEGSRLTVL.

V gene TRBV19 combines with J gene TRBJ2-5, with a possible D match to TRBD1 (6 bases). V lost 5 bases and J 5 bases, leaving 15 bases between the germline ends. Per the germline V gene, CDR1 is LNHDA and CDR2 is SQIVND (reference sequence). This CDR3 is 14 amino acids long. As DNA, the CDR3 is TGTGCCAGTAGTTTTAGGACAGTGTCGGAGACCCAGTACTTC. Protein sequence: CASSFRTVSETQYF.

V gene TRBV5-5 combines with J gene TRBJ1-2; D remains unclear. CDR1 and CDR2 (germline): SGHKS, YYEKEE (reference sequence). The CDR3 runs to 14 residues. V lost 0 bases and J 4 bases, leaving 10 bases between the germline ends. CDR3 residues: CASSLVGAIYGYTF. CDR3 DNA: TGTGCCAGCAGCTTGGTGGGTGCGATCTATGGCTACACCTTC. Looking up the rest from reference TRBV5-5 and TRBJ1-2 gives the full variable domain: DAGVTQSPTHLIKTRGQQVTLRCSPISGHKSVSWYQQVLGQGPQFIFQYYEKEERGRGNFPDRFSARQFPNYSSELNVNALLLGDSALYLCASSLVGAIYGYTFGSGTRLTVV.

The gene calls are TRBV15 and TRBJ2-7; D uncertain. Germline CDR1 reads LNHNV; CDR2 reads YYDKDF (reference sequence). This CDR3 region has 13 residues. Trimming took off 0 bases at V and 4 bases at J, with 7 bases between the two ends. The CDR3 DNA reads as TGTGCCACCAGCAGAGATGCCCCTTACGAGCAGTACTTC. It encodes CATSRDAPYEQYF.

V is TRBV5-4 and J is TRBJ2-5; 10 bases are shared with TRBD2. The trim removed 3 bases at V and 4 bases at J, leaving 18 bases unmatched. The CDR3 sequence is 19 residues long. Germline V gene data show CDR1 as SGHNT and CDR2 as YYREEE (reference sequence). The CDR3: CASSSFVLAGAGDSETQYF. Written as DNA, the CDR3 is TGTGCCAGCAGCTCTTTCGTTCTAGCGGGAGCAGGTGATTCAGAGACCCAGTACTTC.

A single count supports this clone. The chain joins TRBV12-5 to TRBJ2-5; D possibly corresponds to TRBD2 (6 bases). CDR1 and CDR2 from the germline V gene are LGHNT and FRNRAP. The ends were cut back, 7 bases at V and 9 bases at J, with 15 bases in the middle. The length of the CDR3 is 12 residues. CDR3 in amino acids: CASARDSEAQYF. The CDR3 region has the DNA TGTGCTAGTGCGCGGGACTCGGAGGCCCAGTACTTC.

The CDR3 nucleotides are TGTGCTAGTGGTTTGGGTCTTGCGGAGAGCACAGATACGCAGTATTTT. Its protein product is CASGLGLAESTDTQYF. The chain links TRBV12-5 to TRBJ2-3, with no clear D. This CDR3 has 16 residues. Trimming cost V 1 base and J 0 bases, with 11 bases left between them. Germline assignment: CDR1 LGHNT and CDR2 FRNRAP.

The chain recombines TRBV6-4 with TRBJ2-1, with D tentatively TRBD2 (5 bases). The V gene's germline CDR1 is MRHNA and CDR2 SNTAGT. CDR3 length: 16 amino acids. V was trimmed by 0 bases and J by 6 bases, leaving 15 bases between them. CDR3 DNA sequence: TGTGCCAGCAGTGACTCGGGGTCGCCCCGGGGCAATGAGCAGTTCTTC. This translates into CASSDSGSPRGNEQFF.

This chain joins TRBV28 and TRBJ1-2; D is perhaps TRBD1 (5 bases). The CDR3 has 14 residues. V was pared by 6 bases and J by 5 bases, with 16 bases between. Germline CDR1 and CDR2: MDHEN and SYDVKM. The CDR3 DNA is TGTGCCAGCAGCCTGGGACCCAGTGGATATGGCTACACCTTC. This encodes CASSLGPSGYGYTF.

The rearrangement uses TRBV7-2 and TRBJ2-4; D is possibly TRBD1 (6 bases). The CDR3 sequence is 14 residues long. Looked up from germline, CDR1 is SGHTA and CDR2 is FQGNSA. The V end lost 5 bases, the J end lost 4 bases, and 12 bases lay between the germline ends. The CDR3 nucleotides read TGTGCCAGCAGCCCTAACAGGGCGAAAAACATTCAGTACTTC. Translating gives CASSPNRAKNIQYF.

The J gene is TRBJ2-2, the V gene TRBV12-5, with 7 bases aligning to TRBD1. Germline loops: CDR1 LGHNT, CDR2 FRNRAP. V lost 1 base and J lost 6; bases outside the gene matches: 8. This CDR3 has 16 residues. The chain's CDR3 is CASGLATQQGAGELFF. For the CDR3, the DNA is TGTGCTAGTGGTTTGGCCACCCAGCAGGGGGCCGGGGAGCTGTTTTTT.

V is TRBV11-3 and J is TRBJ2-7; D remains ambiguous. This CDR3 region has 11 residues. Trimming took 4 bases from V and 7 from J, leaving 8 bases between them. CDR1 and CDR2 (germline): SGHNT, YENEEA. CDR3 DNA sequence: TGTGCCAGCAGCTCTACTGGGGAGCAGTACTTC. This sequence encodes CASSSTGEQYF.

A word on this clone: One end of the junction is discordant with germline, which a read error may explain. This chain joins TRBV7-3 and TRBJ2-1; 10 bases align to TRBD2. The germline V gene has CDR1 SGHTA and CDR2 FQGTGA. This CDR3 comprises 17 residues. The CDR3 nucleotides are TGTGCCAGGAGCTCGAGAGGGGTAGCGGGAGGCTACAATGAGCAGTTCTTC. As protein: CARSSRGVAGGYNEQFF.

V gene TRBV9 combines with J gene TRBJ1-3, with D hard to call. Trimming took off 5 bases at V and 4 bases at J, with 10 bases between the two ends. The V gene's germline CDR1 is SGDLS and CDR2 YYNGEE. The CDR3 is 13 residues long. This CDR3 reads CASSPSVGNTIYF. In DNA, the CDR3 is TGTGCCAGCAGTCCCTCGGTGGGAAACACCATATATTTT.

This clone was picked up a small number of times. The J gene is TRBJ2-2, the V gene TRBV9; 7 bases align to TRBD1. The V gene's germline CDR1 is SGDLS and CDR2 YYNGEE. This CDR3 is 14 amino acids long. V lost 7 bases, J lost 2 bases, and 5 bases stayed unmatched. The CDR3 DNA follows: TGTGCCAGCCGCCGGGACAGCAACACCGGGGAGCTGTTTTTT. Translating gives CASRRDSNTGELFF.

This clone was observed a handful of times. This chain uses TRBV5-1 with TRBJ1-2; TRBD1 agrees at 7 bases. The V segment lost 2 bases and the J segment 3 bases; nucleotides outside the gene matches: 4. This CDR3 has 14 amino acids. Germline V gives CDR1 SGHRS, CDR2 YFSETQ. The CDR3 nucleotides read TGCGCCAGCAGCTTAGGACAGGCGGACTATGGCTACACCTTC. It translates to CASSLGQADYGYTF.

The chain employs TRBV9 and TRBJ2-2, with D perhaps matching TRBD2 (5 bases). Germline V gene sequence: CDR1 SGDLS, CDR2 YYNGEE. V was shortened by 0 bases and J by 5 bases, with 14 bases between the two germline ends. The CDR3 sequence is 16 residues long. CDR3 in DNA: TGTGCCAGCAGCGTAGTCGGTACTCCGGGGACCGGGGAGCTGTTTTTT. Its translation is CASSVVGTPGTGELFF. Full variable domain (remainder filled in from reference TRBV9 and TRBJ2-2): DSGVTQTPKHLITATGQRVTLRCSPRSGDLSVYWYQQSLDQGLQFLIQYYNGEERAKGNILERFSAQQFPDLHSELNLSSLELGDSALYFCASSVVGTPGTGELFFGEGSRLTVL.

The genes are TRBV30 and TRBJ2-3, with a tentative D call TRBD2 (6 bases). The CDR3 contains 11 residues. V lost 3 bases, J lost 8 bases, and 9 bases lay in between. Germline values: CDR1 GTSNPN, CDR2 SVGIG (reference sequence). CDR3 sequence (DNA): TGTGCCTGGAGCCCGGGGGTTACGCAGTATTTT. Its protein product is CAWSPGVTQYF.

This chain links TRBV29-1 with TRBJ2-2; 10 positions match TRBD2. Germline trimming cut 4 bases from V and 1 base from J; bases unmatched to any gene: 9. CDR3 size: 17 residues. Germline V gives CDR1 SQVTM, CDR2 ANQGSEA. The CDR3 loop reads CSVVRRAGGLNTGELFF. In DNA, the CDR3 is TGCAGCGTTGTGAGGCGAGCGGGAGGGCTGAACACCGGGGAGCTGTTTTTT.

The chain carries TRBV19 and TRBJ1-5, with D hard to call. Trimming took off 5 bases at V and 11 bases at J, with 25 bases between the two ends. Per the germline V gene, CDR1 is LNHDA and CDR2 is SQIVND (reference sequence). CDR3 length: 16 residues. For the CDR3, the DNA is TGTGCCAGTAGTGCCCCAACGGAGGGTCTAGGTAGGGCCCAGCATTTT. Translation gives CASSAPTEGLGRAQHF.

The chain uses TRBV2 and TRBJ1-3, with D unresolved. The CDR3 extends over 13 amino acids. Germline CDR1 is SNHLY and CDR2 is FYNNEI. Trimming took 6 bases from V and 1 from J, leaving 7 bases between them. The CDR3 region has the DNA TGTGCCAGCAGGTGGGCTTCTGGAAACACCATATATTTT. It yields the protein CASRWASGNTIYF.